The sequence of this TCR beta chain was determined in a study of CD8 T cells in ankylosing spondylitis (dated by TCRdb to the late 2010s). In terms of the full investigation: T cell receptor beta repertoires were profiled in healthy donors and ankylosing spondylitis patients so that disease-linked TCR variants could be found. In total, the full study cohort was made up of approximately 99 healthy donors and 25 to 30 ankylosing spondylitis patients. Samples of peripheral blood were taken, and for ankylosing spondylitis patients, synovial fluid was collected as well.

Note on this clonotype: Its recognized antigen is unknown. Base qualities are not at hand, and no much larger clone is one base apart.

Points the paper makes about the study in general: In peripheral blood, the disease-linked clones were found at relatively low frequencies and had a CD8+ phenotype. Blood from ankylosing spondylitis patients appeared to be characterized by a TCR beta motif made up of seven or eight highly homologous amino acid variants. Some TCR beta motif variants had previously been reported in synovial fluid and blood of reactive arthritis patients, which suggested common disease-initiation mechanisms. The disease-linked clones were reported as significantly enriched in matched synovial fluid samples from ankylosing spondylitis patients.

Sequenced on an Illumina HiSeq 2500. TCR beta libraries were prepared by quantitative 5'-RACE with molecular barcodes. Per the original workflow: To identify disease-linked TCR variants, a new computational method was used, one built on a probabilistic model of VDJ rearrangement. In TCRdb, the public reads were trimmed at Q25 with fastp and aligned with MiXCR, with productive beta chains retained. Each record represents a unique CDR3 protein, reported with the most common genes and DNA among its rows. These V and J calls derive from TCRdb rather than the authors' analysis. The sample table lists about 330,000 distinct CDR3 sequences, around 8% of them with a count of one. The ten largest account for 14% to 15% of the sample. The sequence was obtained from a male donor with ankylosing spondylitis. Sequences were obtained from blood, either unsorted or a sorted T cell fraction (not recorded which).

The nucleotide sequence reads TGTGCCAGCAGCTCGCGGGGGGAGCGCACAGATACGCAGTATTTT. Translated, it gives CASSSRGERTDTQYF. The chain uses TRBV7-2 and TRBJ2-3, and TRBD2 aligns with 8 junction nucleotides. V has 4 bases trimmed and J has 1 base trimmed; junction bases matching no gene number 4. The germline V gene provides CDR1 SGHTA and CDR2 FQGNSA. The CDR3 holds 15 amino acids from the cysteine to the phenylalanine. The retained sequence is limited to the CDR3, 45 bases, with the frame set at the first base.